Listed below are T cell receptor beta chains from one sample, sequenced in a study of T cell responses to AZD1222 COVID-19 vaccine. Clones were sequenced by immunoSEQ multiplex PCR, and TCRdb holds only the in-frame ones, with some missing. Of over 150,000 clones in the sample, about 90% were seen once. The starting material was peripheral blood, obtained on day 0 of AZD1222 vaccination. Receptors originate from an adult in good health. Each CDR3 is given with its conserved first and last residue. The D gene is left open where the match is weak. Clone size is stated in some rows and not others, as once, few, many or a class when expanded.

clone_size: .; j_call: TRBJ2-7; d_call: .; v_call: TRBV4-2; cdr3_aa: CASSQDIRRDTYEQYF; cdr3_nt: TGTGCCAGCAGCCAAGATATTCGGCGGGATACCTACGAGCAGTACTTC
clone_size: once; j_call: TRBJ2-5; d_call: .; v_call: TRBV28; cdr3_aa: CASSFSELEQETQYF; cdr3_nt: TGTGCCAGCAGTTTCTCCGAACTGGAACAAGAGACCCAGTACTTC
clone_size: .; j_call: TRBJ2-3; d_call: TRBD2; v_call: TRBV2; cdr3_aa: CASSAQQLAGDTQYF; cdr3_nt: TGTGCCAGCAGTGCCCAGCAACTAGCGGGGGATACGCAGTATTTT
clone_size: once; j_call: TRBJ2-7; d_call: TRBD2; v_call: TRBV6-6; cdr3_aa: CASSYSREGNEQYF; cdr3_nt: TGTGCCAGCAGTTACTCTCGGGAGGGGAACGAGCAGTACTTC
clone_size: .; j_call: TRBJ1-1; d_call: .; v_call: TRBV30; cdr3_aa: CAWSVSPNTEAFF; cdr3_nt: TGTGCCTGGAGTGTTAGTCCCAACACTGAAGCTTTCTTT
clone_size: .; j_call: TRBJ2-7; d_call: .; v_call: TRBV19; cdr3_aa: CASSAQGTYEQYF; cdr3_nt: TGTGCCAGTAGTGCACAGGGTACCTACGAGCAGTACTTC
clone_size: .; j_call: TRBJ2-7; d_call: TRBD2; v_call: TRBV13; cdr3_aa: CASSLTSGLYEQYF; cdr3_nt: TGTGCCAGCAGCTTGACTAGCGGGCTCTACGAGCAGTACTTC
clone_size: .; j_call: TRBJ2-6; d_call: .; v_call: TRBV7-3; cdr3_aa: CASSLGYWAGANVLTF; cdr3_nt: TGTGCCAGCAGCTTAGGTTATTGGGCTGGGGCCAACGTCCTGACTTTC
clone_size: once; j_call: TRBJ2-1; d_call: TRBD2; v_call: TRBV9; cdr3_aa: CASSALDRPSGRLMVSYNEQFF; cdr3_nt: TGTGCCAGCAGCGCTTTGGATCGGCCTAGCGGGAGATTGATGGTATCCTACAATGAGCAGTTCTTC
clone_size: few; j_call: TRBJ2-3; d_call: .; v_call: TRBV14; cdr3_aa: CASSQQTIGTDTQYF; cdr3_nt: TGTGCCAGCAGCCAACAGACAATCGGCACAGATACGCAGTATTTT
clone_size: .; j_call: TRBJ2-1; d_call: TRBD2; v_call: TRBV28; cdr3_aa: CASSPRGGTSGLTSYNEQFF; cdr3_nt: TGTGCCAGCAGTCCTAGAGGAGGAACTAGCGGGTTAACATCCTACAATGAGCAGTTCTTC
clone_size: .; j_call: TRBJ2-7; d_call: TRBD2; v_call: TRBV7-8; cdr3_aa: CASRLGEGRYEQYF; cdr3_nt: TGTGCCAGCCGCCTAGGGGAGGGCCGGTACGAGCAGTACTTC
clone_size: .; j_call: TRBJ1-2; d_call: .; v_call: TRBV7-8; cdr3_aa: CASSPRLPRTTNYGYTF; cdr3_nt: TGTGCCAGCAGCCCCAGACTACCAAGAACAACTAACTATGGCTACACCTTC
clone_size: .; j_call: TRBJ2-1; d_call: TRBD1; v_call: TRBV5-1; cdr3_aa: CASRLLRQGEGNEQFF; cdr3_nt: TGCGCCAGCAGACTCCTCAGACAGGGGGAAGGGAATGAGCAGTTCTTC
clone_size: many; j_call: TRBJ2-1; d_call: .; v_call: TRBV4-1; cdr3_aa: CASSQGAFGDEQFF; cdr3_nt: TGCGCCAGCAGCCAAGGTGCTTTTGGGGATGAGCAGTTCTTC
clone_size: few; j_call: TRBJ1-2; d_call: TRBD1; v_call: TRBV23-1; cdr3_aa: CASSQNFDRGPGYTF; cdr3_nt: TGCGCCAGCAGTCAAAACTTCGACAGGGGGCCTGGCTACACCTTC
clone_size: .; j_call: TRBJ2-3; d_call: .; v_call: TRBV19; cdr3_aa: CASKTGLSTDTQYF; cdr3_nt: TGTGCCAGTAAGACGGGACTCAGCACAGATACGCAGTATTTT
clone_size: once; j_call: TRBJ2-1; d_call: TRBD2; v_call: TRBV12-3/TRBV12-4; cdr3_aa: CASLTSGSVEQFF; cdr3_nt: TGTGCCAGCCTGACTAGCGGGAGCGTTGAGCAGTTCTTC
clone_size: .; j_call: TRBJ1-2; d_call: TRBD1; v_call: TRBV3-1/TRBV3-2; cdr3_aa: CATSGQANYGYTF; cdr3_nt: TGTGCCACGTCGGGACAGGCGAACTATGGCTACACCTTC
clone_size: few; j_call: TRBJ1-1; d_call: TRBD1; v_call: TRBV10-2; cdr3_aa: CASSADRPTALMNTEAFF; cdr3_nt: TGCGCCAGCAGTGCGGACAGGCCTACGGCCCTAATGAACACTGAAGCTTTCTTT
clone_size: .; j_call: TRBJ2-1; d_call: TRBD2; v_call: TRBV7-8; cdr3_aa: CASSLGSGRIHNEQFF; cdr3_nt: TGTGCCAGCAGCTTAGGGAGCGGGAGGATCCACAATGAGCAGTTCTTC
clone_size: .; j_call: TRBJ1-6; d_call: .; v_call: TRBV6-5; cdr3_aa: CASSRGREPSPLHF; cdr3_nt: TGTGCCAGCAGCCGGGGGAGGGAACCCTCACCCCTCCACTTT
clone_size: .; j_call: TRBJ1-6; d_call: .; v_call: TRBV6-6; cdr3_aa: CASSRSTGPANSPLHF; cdr3_nt: TGTGCCAGCAGTCGATCGACCGGGCCGGCCAATTCACCCCTCCACTTT
clone_size: .; j_call: TRBJ2-7; d_call: TRBD2; v_call: TRBV5-4; cdr3_aa: CASSHSGPDGEQYF; cdr3_nt: TGTGCCAGCAGCCATAGCGGGCCCGATGGCGAGCAGTACTTC
clone_size: .; j_call: TRBJ2-3; d_call: TRBD2; v_call: TRBV9; cdr3_aa: CASSVGTSAYTDTQYF; cdr3_nt: TGTGCCAGCAGCGTCGGGACTAGCGCGTACACAGATACGCAGTATTTT
clone_size: few; j_call: TRBJ2-6; d_call: .; v_call: TRBV10-3; cdr3_aa: CAVRSSSGANVLTF; cdr3_nt: TGTGCCGTCCGTTCCAGTTCTGGGGCCAACGTCCTGACTTTC
clone_size: .; j_call: TRBJ2-7; d_call: .; v_call: TRBV3-1/TRBV3-2; cdr3_aa: CASSQGAHEQYF; cdr3_nt: TGTGCCAGCAGCCAAGGTGCCCACGAGCAGTACTTC
clone_size: .; j_call: TRBJ2-1; d_call: .; v_call: TRBV12-3/TRBV12-4; cdr3_aa: CASSLQSQNEQFF; cdr3_nt: TGTGCCAGCAGTCTCCAATCACAGAATGAGCAGTTCTTC
clone_size: once; j_call: TRBJ2-3; d_call: .; v_call: TRBV2; cdr3_aa: CASSVTRADTQYF; cdr3_nt: TGTGCCAGCAGTGTGACTAGGGCAGATACGCAGTATTTT
clone_size: .; j_call: TRBJ2-5; d_call: TRBD1; v_call: TRBV7-9; cdr3_aa: CASSLPRQGKETQYF; cdr3_nt: TGTGCCAGCAGCTTACCCCGACAGGGGAAAGAGACCCAGTACTTC
clone_size: .; j_call: TRBJ1-1; d_call: .; v_call: TRBV27; cdr3_aa: CASRPWTGDTEAFF; cdr3_nt: TGTGCCAGCAGACCCTGGACGGGCGACACTGAAGCTTTCTTT
clone_size: .; j_call: TRBJ2-1; d_call: .; v_call: TRBV27; cdr3_aa: CASSFSASSSYNEQFF; cdr3_nt: TGTGCCAGCAGTTTCTCCGCCTCGAGCTCCTACAATGAGCAGTTCTTC
clone_size: .; j_call: TRBJ2-3; d_call: .; v_call: TRBV7-9; cdr3_aa: CASSLGGKDTQYF; cdr3_nt: TGTGCCAGCAGCTTAGGAGGGAAAGATACGCAGTATTTT
clone_size: .; j_call: TRBJ2-7; d_call: TRBD2; v_call: TRBV6-1; cdr3_aa: CASSEWGREVSYEQYF; cdr3_nt: TGTGCCAGCAGTGAATGGGGGCGGGAGGTCTCCTACGAGCAGTACTTC
clone_size: .; j_call: TRBJ2-1; d_call: TRBD1; v_call: TRBV7-8; cdr3_aa: CASSLDADRGQYNEQFF; cdr3_nt: TGTGCCAGCAGCTTAGACGCCGACAGGGGGCAATACAATGAGCAGTTCTTC
clone_size: .; j_call: TRBJ2-1; d_call: TRBD2; v_call: TRBV19; cdr3_aa: CASTATSGSINEQFF; cdr3_nt: TGTGCCAGTACCGCGACTAGCGGGAGCATCAATGAGCAGTTCTTC
clone_size: .; j_call: TRBJ1-2; d_call: TRBD1; v_call: TRBV16; cdr3_aa: CASSRGGQGKANYGYTF; cdr3_nt: TGTGCCAGCAGCCGAGGGGGACAGGGAAAAGCTAACTATGGCTACACCTTC
clone_size: .; j_call: TRBJ2-3; d_call: .; v_call: TRBV5-5; cdr3_aa: CASSLVGAGEVGDTQYF; cdr3_nt: TGTGCCAGCAGCTTGGTGGGGGCGGGAGAGGTTGGAGATACGCAGTATTTT
clone_size: .; j_call: TRBJ2-1; d_call: .; v_call: TRBV21-1; cdr3_aa: CASSKLGTSGSVNEQFF; cdr3_nt: TGTGCCAGCAGCAAACTCGGGACTAGCGGGAGCGTTAATGAGCAGTTCTTC